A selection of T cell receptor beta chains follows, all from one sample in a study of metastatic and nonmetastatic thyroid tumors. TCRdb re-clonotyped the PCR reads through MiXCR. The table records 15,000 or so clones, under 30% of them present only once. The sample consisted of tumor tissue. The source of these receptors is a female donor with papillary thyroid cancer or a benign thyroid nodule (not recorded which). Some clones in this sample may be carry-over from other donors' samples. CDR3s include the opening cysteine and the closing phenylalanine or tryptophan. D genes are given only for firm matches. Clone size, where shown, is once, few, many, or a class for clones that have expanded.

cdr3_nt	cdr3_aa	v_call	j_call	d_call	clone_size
TGTGCCAGCAGGTCGGGCCCAGAGGACTATGGCTACACCTTC	CASRSGPEDYGYTF	TRBV6-2/TRBV6-3	TRBJ1-2	-	few
TGTGCCAGCAGTTATCCCGGTTTGTTGCTGGAGAGCTCCTACGAGCAGTACTTC	CASSYPGLLLESSYEQYF	TRBV6-9	TRBJ2-7	-	few
TGCGCCAGCAGCTTGGCCGGAGAGACCTATGGCTACACCTTC	CASSLAGETYGYTF	TRBV5-1	TRBJ1-2	-	many
TGTGCCAGCAGTTACGGCGGGGGGGCCTCCTACGAGCAGTACTTC	CASSYGGGASYEQYF	TRBV6-6	TRBJ2-7	TRBD2	many
TGTGCCAGCAATTATGAGGTGAATTCACCCCTCCACTTT	CASNYEVNSPLHF	TRBV6-5	TRBJ1-6	-	few
TGTGCCAGCAGCCAAGTCCGCGATGGCACAGATACGCAGTATTTT	CASSQVRDGTDTQYF	TRBV4-2	TRBJ2-3	-	many
TGCGCCAGCAGCCAAGATTTCTCCGAGCAGTACTTC	CASSQDFSEQYF	TRBV4-1	TRBJ2-7	-	-
TGTGCCAGCGGTGAAGGGCTAGCGGGGGGAAACGAGCAGTTCTTC	CASGEGLAGGNEQFF	TRBV6-1	TRBJ2-1	TRBD2	-
TGCAGTGCTAGAGATAGCGGGAGCTCCTACAATGAGCAGTTCTTC	CSARDSGSSYNEQFF	TRBV20-1	TRBJ2-1	TRBD2	many
TGTGCCAGCAGCTTAGTATTCCCTGGGGCCAACGTCCTGACTTTC	CASSLVFPGANVLTF	TRBV11-2	TRBJ2-6	-	-
TGTGCCAGCTCACCGGGGGAGACCGAAGAGCAGTTCTTC	CASSPGETEEQFF	TRBV6-4	TRBJ2-1	-	few
TGTGTCAGCAGTACTAGCGGGGGGCCTGATACGCAGTATTTT	CVSSTSGGPDTQYF	TRBV6-4	TRBJ2-3	TRBD2	few
TGTGCCAGCAGGCGAACAGGGGGCAGCTACGAGCAGTACTTC	CASRRTGGSYEQYF	TRBV3-1	TRBJ2-7	TRBD1	many
TGTGCCAGCAGCTTAGGAGTCCGGGAGAATCAGCCCCAGCATTTT	CASSLGVRENQPQHF	TRBV7-2	TRBJ1-5	-	-
TGCAGTGCGCTCCTAGCGGGTCCCCACAATGAGCAGTTCTTC	CSALLAGPHNEQFF	TRBV20-1	TRBJ2-1	TRBD2	large
TGTGCCACCAGTGATTTGGGGGACAGCAACACAGATACGCAGTATTTT	CATSDLGDSNTDTQYF	TRBV24-1	TRBJ2-3	TRBD1	many
TGCAGTGCTTTGACTAGCGGGGGATTCACAGATACGCAGTATTTT	CSALTSGGFTDTQYF	TRBV20-1	TRBJ2-3	TRBD2	many
TGTGCCAGCAGTTACCAGGTTTCCTACGAGCAGTACTTC	CASSYQVSYEQYF	TRBV6-2/TRBV6-3	TRBJ2-7	-	-
TGCAGTGCTAGAGATGGACAGTGGCCCCAGCATTTT	CSARDGQWPQHF	TRBV20-1	TRBJ1-5	-	many
TGCGCCAGTGGGACTAGCGGGGCGCCAGATACGCAGTATTTT	CASGTSGAPDTQYF	TRBV5-1	TRBJ2-3	TRBD2	many
TGTGCCAGCAGCTCCCGGGGGGACAGAAACTACGAGCAGTACTTC	CASSSRGDRNYEQYF	TRBV7-9	TRBJ2-7	-	-
TGTGCCAGCAGTGAATCGACTAGCCGAGTGTACAATGAGCAGTTCTTC	CASSESTSRVYNEQFF	TRBV6-1	TRBJ2-1	TRBD2	few
TGCAGTGCGACCACAGGGGCGAAGACCCAGTACTTC	CSATTGAKTQYF	TRBV20-1	TRBJ2-5	TRBD1	many
TGTGCCATCAGCTATGAGCGGGAATACGAGCATTACTTC	CAISYEREYEHYF	TRBV6-5	TRBJ2-7	TRBD2	-
TGCAGTGCTAGGGACAGGGGGTTGTCCTACGAGCAGTACTTC	CSARDRGLSYEQYF	TRBV20-1	TRBJ2-7	TRBD1	-
TGTGCCAGCAGCCCGAGGGGTCTCACTGAAGCTTTCTTT	CASSPRGLTEAFF	TRBV7-2	TRBJ1-1	-	many
TGTGCCACTACAGGACTAGCGGACTACAATGAGCAGTTCTTC	CATTGLADYNEQFF	TRBV19	TRBJ2-1	TRBD2	few
TGTGCCAGCAGCTCCAATAAGGTGCGGGTTTTCTTT	CASSSNKVRVFF	TRBV7-9	TRBJ1-1	-	many
TGTGCCATCAGTGATGGGGGACTAGCGGGCCATCAAGAGACCCAGTACTTC	CAISDGGLAGHQETQYF	TRBV10-3	TRBJ2-5	TRBD2	many
TGTGCCAGCAGCTCCTACACCTCCTACACAGATACGCAGTATTTT	CASSSYTSYTDTQYF	TRBV9	TRBJ2-3	-	once
TGTGCCAGCAGGGATAGCGGTCTTTACACAGATACGCAGTATTTT	CASRDSGLYTDTQYF	TRBV6-1	TRBJ2-3	-	-
TGTGCCAGTGCGGACAGGGAGGAGGAAAAACTGTTTTTT	CASADREEEKLFF	TRBV6-1	TRBJ1-4	TRBD1	many
TGTGCCAGCAGTGAGCCCTCGCTGGTCATGCTATTT	CASSEPSLVMLF	TRBV6-1	TRBJ1-5	-	-